This T cell receptor beta chain originates from a study of T-cell memory formation after mild COVID-19. V lost 3 bases, J lost 15 bases, and 12 bases lay in between. Germline loops: CDR1 SQVTM, CDR2 ANQGSEA. The CDR3 is 10 residues long. This clonotype came up a few times. From the 5' RACE reads, TCRdb called clonotypes with MiXCR, one entry per CDR3 protein. This table has about 400,000 distinct CDR3 sequences, less than 25% appearing once. The sequenced material came from PBMCs or a T cell subset sorted from them (not recorded which). This sequence originates from an adult woman who had mild COVID-19 (a few samples of this study predate the infection). Cell type and time point are not known. The V gene is TRBV29-1, the J gene TRBJ2-1; tentatively, D is TRBD2 (6 bases). The CDR3: CSVDPPGVFF. In DNA form, the CDR3 reads TGCAGCGTTGATCCCCCGGGAGTGTTCTTC.